This T cell receptor beta chain was identified during a study of blood T cell repertoires in COVID-19. Study at large: Acute-phase and convalescent COVID-19 samples originated in the United States, Italy and Spain. T cells, B-cell-depleted T cells, or PBMCs provided the cDNA or gDNA that served as material.

CDR3 length: 14 residues. V was pared by 4 bases and J by 1 base, with 11 bases between. Germline V CDR1 and CDR2: LGHDT, YNNKEL (reference sequence). In the original workflow: Scientists estimated how many nucleated cells there were by amplifying reference gene primers. Profiled with immunoSEQ multiplex PCR; TCRdb holds only in-frame clones, not every one. The D gene and trimming were derived from the DNA, and the V and J assignments and clone size from that table. The table records 200,000 to 250,000 clones, 80% to 90% of them present only once. This receptor was obtained from an older woman who had recovered from COVID-19. The sequenced sample was peripheral blood. The gene calls are TRBV3-1 (or the pseudogene TRBV3-2) and TRBJ2-7, with D uncertain. CDR3 residues: CASSPGGASYEQYF. CDR3 DNA sequence: TGTGCCAGCAGCCCTGGCGGAGCTTCCTACGAGCAGTACTTC.